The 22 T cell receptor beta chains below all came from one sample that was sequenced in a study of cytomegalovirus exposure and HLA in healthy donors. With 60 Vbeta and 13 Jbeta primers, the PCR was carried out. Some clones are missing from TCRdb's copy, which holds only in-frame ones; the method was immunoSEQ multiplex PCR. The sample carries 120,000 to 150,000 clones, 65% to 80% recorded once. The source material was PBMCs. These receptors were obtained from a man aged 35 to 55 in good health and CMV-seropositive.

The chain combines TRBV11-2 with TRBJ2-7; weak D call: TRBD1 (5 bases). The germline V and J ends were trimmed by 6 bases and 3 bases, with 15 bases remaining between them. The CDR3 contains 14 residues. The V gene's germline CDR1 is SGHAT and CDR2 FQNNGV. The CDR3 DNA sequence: TGTGCCAGCAGTTATGGTGACAGATACTACGAGCAGTACTTC. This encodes CASSYGDRYYEQYF.

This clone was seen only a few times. CDR3 sequence: CASGWDIKNGYTF. The CDR3 DNA follows: TGTGCCAGCGGATGGGACATCAAGAATGGCTACACCTTC. This chain connects TRBV21-1 to TRBJ1-2; the table gives TRBD1 as D, unverified against the DNA. TRBV21-1 is classified as a pseudogene. This CDR3 has 13 amino acids.

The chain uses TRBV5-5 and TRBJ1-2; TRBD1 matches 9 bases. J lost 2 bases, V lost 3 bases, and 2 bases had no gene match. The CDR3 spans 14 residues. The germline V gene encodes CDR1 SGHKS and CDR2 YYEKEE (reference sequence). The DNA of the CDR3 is TGTGCCAGCAGCTCGACAGGGGGGAACTATGGCTACACCTTC. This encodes CASSSTGGNYGYTF.

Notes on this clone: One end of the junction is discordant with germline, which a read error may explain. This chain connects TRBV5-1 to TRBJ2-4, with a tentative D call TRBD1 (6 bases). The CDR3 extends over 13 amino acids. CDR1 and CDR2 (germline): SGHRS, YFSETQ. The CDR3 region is CASSLGTENSQYF. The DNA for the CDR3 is TGCGCCAGCAGCTTGGGGACAGAAAACAGTCAGTACTTC.

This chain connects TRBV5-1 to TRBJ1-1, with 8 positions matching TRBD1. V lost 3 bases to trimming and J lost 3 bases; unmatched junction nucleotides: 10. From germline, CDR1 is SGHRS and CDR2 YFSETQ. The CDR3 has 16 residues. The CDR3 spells CASSSGTGRAHTEAFF. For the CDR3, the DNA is TGCGCCAGCAGCTCTGGGACAGGAAGGGCGCACACTGAAGCTTTCTTT.

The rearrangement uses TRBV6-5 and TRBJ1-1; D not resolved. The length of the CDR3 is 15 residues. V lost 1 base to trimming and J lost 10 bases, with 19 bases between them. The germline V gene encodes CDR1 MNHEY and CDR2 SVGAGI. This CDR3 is CASSYFGSGVGVAFF. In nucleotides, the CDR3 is TGTGCCAGCAGTTACTTCGGCAGTGGGGTCGGGGTAGCTTTCTTT.

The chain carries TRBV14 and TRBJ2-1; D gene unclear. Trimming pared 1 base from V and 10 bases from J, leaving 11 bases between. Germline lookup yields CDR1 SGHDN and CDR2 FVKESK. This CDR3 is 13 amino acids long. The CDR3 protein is CASSQATIWEQFF. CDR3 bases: TGTGCCAGCAGCCAAGCAACTATTTGGGAGCAGTTCTTC.

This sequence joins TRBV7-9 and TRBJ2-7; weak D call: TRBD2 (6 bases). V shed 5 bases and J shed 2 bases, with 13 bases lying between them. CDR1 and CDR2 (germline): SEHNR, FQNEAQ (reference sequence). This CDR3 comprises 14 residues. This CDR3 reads CASSPRDGAYEQYF. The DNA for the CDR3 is TGTGCCAGCAGCCCGCGGGACGGAGCCTACGAGCAGTACTTC.

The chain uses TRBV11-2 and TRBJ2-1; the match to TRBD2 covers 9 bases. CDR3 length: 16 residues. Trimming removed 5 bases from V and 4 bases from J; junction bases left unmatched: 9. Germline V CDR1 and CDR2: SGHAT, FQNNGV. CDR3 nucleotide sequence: TGTGCCAGCAGCCAAAGTAGCGGGAGAAGTTACAATGAGCAGTTCTTC. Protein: CASSQSSGRSYNEQFF.

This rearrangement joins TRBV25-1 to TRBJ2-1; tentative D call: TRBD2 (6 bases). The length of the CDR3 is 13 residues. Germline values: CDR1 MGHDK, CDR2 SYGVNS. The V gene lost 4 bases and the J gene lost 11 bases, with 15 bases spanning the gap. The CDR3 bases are TGTGCCAGCAGTGGACTAGTACGCGGACAGCAGTTCTTC. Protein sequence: CASSGLVRGQQFF. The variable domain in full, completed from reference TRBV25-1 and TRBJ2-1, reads EADIYQTPRYLVIGTGKKITLECSQTMGHDKMYWYQQDPGMELHLIHYSYGVNSTEKGDLSSESTVSRIRTEHFPLTLESARPSHTSQYLCASSGLVRGQQFFGPGTRLTVL.

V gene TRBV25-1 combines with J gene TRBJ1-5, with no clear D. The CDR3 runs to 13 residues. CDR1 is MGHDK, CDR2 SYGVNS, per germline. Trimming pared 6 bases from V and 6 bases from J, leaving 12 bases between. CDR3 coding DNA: TGTGCCAGCAGCGGAGAGGGTAGTCAGCCCCAGCATTTT. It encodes CASSGEGSQPQHF.

The CDR3 is CASSPSRVRLRRGNQPQHF. The CDR3 bases are TGCGCCAGCAGTCCTTCAAGGGTACGTTTAAGGAGGGGCAATCAGCCCCAGCATTTT. The chain uses TRBV23-1 and TRBJ1-5; D gene unclear. TRBV23-1 is annotated as an ORF whose role is uncertain. V gave up 4 bases and J gave up 2 bases, with 24 bases separating them. The CDR3 has 19 residues.

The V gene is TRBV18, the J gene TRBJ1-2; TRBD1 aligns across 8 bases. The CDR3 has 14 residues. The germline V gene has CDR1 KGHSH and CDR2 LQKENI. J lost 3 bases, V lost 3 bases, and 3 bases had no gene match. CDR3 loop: CASSPDRAHYGYTF. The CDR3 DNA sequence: TGTGCCAGCTCACCGGACAGGGCCCACTATGGCTACACCTTC.

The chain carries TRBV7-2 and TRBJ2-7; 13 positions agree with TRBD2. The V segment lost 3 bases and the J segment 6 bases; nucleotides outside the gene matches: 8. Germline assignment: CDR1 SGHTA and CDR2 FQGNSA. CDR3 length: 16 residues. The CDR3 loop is CASSFTGTSGTGEQYF. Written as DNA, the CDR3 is TGTGCCAGCAGCTTTACCGGGACTAGCGGGACGGGCGAGCAGTACTTC. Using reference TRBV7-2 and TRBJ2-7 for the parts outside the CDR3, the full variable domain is GAGVSQSPSNKVTEKGKDVELRCDPISGHTALYWYRQSLGQGLEFLIYFQGNSAPDKSGLPSDRFSAERTGGSVSTLTIQRTQQEDSAVYLCASSFTGTSGTGEQYFGPGTRLTVT.

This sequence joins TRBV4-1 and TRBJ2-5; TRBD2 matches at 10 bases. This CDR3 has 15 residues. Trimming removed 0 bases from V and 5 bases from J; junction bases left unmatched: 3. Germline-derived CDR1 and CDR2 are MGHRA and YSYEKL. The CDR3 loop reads CASSQDPSGSETQYF. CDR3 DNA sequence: TGCGCCAGCAGCCAAGACCCTAGCGGGAGTGAGACCCAGTACTTC.

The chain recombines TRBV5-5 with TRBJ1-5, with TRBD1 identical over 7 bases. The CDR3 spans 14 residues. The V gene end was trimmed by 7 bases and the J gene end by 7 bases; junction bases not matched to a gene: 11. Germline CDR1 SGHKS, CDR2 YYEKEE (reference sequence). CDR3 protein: CASQKQGGSQPQHF. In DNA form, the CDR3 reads TGTGCCAGCCAAAAGCAGGGGGGAAGCCAGCCCCAGCATTTT. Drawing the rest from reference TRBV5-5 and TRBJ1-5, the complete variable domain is DAGVTQSPTHLIKTRGQQVTLRCSPISGHKSVSWYQQVLGQGPQFIFQYYEKEERGRGNFPDRFSARQFPNYSSELNVNALLLGDSALYLCASQKQGGSQPQHFGDGTRLSIL.

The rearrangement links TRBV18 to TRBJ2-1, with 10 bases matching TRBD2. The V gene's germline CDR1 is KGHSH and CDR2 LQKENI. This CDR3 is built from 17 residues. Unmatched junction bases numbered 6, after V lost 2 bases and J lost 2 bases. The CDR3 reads CASSPTTSGFAYNEQFF. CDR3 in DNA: TGTGCCAGCTCACCAACGACTAGCGGGTTCGCCTACAATGAGCAGTTCTTC.

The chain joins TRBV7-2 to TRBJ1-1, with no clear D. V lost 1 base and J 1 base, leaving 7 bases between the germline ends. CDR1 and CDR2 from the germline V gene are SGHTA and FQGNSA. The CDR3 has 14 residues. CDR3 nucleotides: TGTGCCAGCAGCTTAGGATGGCCGAACACTGAAGCTTTCTTT. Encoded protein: CASSLGWPNTEAFF.

The CDR3 here is CAWSSGRIRNEQFF. CDR3 DNA sequence: TGTGCCTGGAGCAGCGGGAGGATAAGGAATGAGCAGTTCTTC. J is TRBJ2-1 and V is TRBV30; TRBD2 matches 9 bases. Germline V gene data show CDR1 as GTSNPN and CDR2 as SVGIG (reference sequence). CDR3 length equals 14 residues. V shed 3 bases, J shed 7 bases, and the junction held 7 bases outside the gene matches.

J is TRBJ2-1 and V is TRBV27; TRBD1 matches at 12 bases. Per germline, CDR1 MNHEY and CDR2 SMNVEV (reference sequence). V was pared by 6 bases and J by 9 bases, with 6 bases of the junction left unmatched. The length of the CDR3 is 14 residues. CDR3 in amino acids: CASSSGTGGIEQFF. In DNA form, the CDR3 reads TGTGCCAGCAGCTCCGGGACAGGGGGCATTGAGCAGTTCTTC.

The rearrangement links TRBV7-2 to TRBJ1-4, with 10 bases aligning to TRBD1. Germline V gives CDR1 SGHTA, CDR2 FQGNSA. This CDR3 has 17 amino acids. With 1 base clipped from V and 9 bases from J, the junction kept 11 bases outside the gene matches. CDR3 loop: CASSLGMSGTGVQKLFF. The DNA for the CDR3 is TGTGCCAGCAGCTTAGGGATGTCGGGGACAGGGGTGCAAAAACTGTTTTTT.

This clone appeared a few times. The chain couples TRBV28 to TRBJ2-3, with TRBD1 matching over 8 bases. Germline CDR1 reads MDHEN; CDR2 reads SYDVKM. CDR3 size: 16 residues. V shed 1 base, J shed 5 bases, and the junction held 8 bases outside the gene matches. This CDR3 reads CASSLLGDRSKDTQYF. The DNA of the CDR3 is TGTGCCAGCAGTTTATTAGGGGACAGGTCGAAAGATACGCAGTATTTT. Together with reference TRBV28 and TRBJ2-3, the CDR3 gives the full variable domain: DVKVTQSSRYLVKRTGEKVFLECVQDMDHENMFWYRQDPGLGLRLIYFSYDVKMKEKGDIPEGYSVSREKKERFSLILESASTNQTSMYLCASSLLGDRSKDTQYFGPGTRLTVL.